Detailed here is one TCR beta chain. The target antigen is unknown. This record belongs to a study of stem cell transplantation in POMP-related autoinflammatory disease. Study context: CD8+ T cells were low and CD4+ cells naive-skewed before transplant. After transplant, neutrophils and platelets showed 100% graft donor chimerism through one year.

Study results and limitations: Fewer unique TRB V-J gene pairings were identified in patients with PRAID. PRAID patients trended toward lower TRB diversity and higher clonality in all analyzed T-cell subsets.

Generated by immunoSEQ multiplex PCR, the TCRdb table keeps only in-frame clones and is missing some. The data contain over 60,000 clones, approximately 91% of them singletons. V lost 1 base to trimming and J lost 7 bases, with 14 bases between them. Germline V gives CDR1 LNHDA, CDR2 SQIVND (reference sequence). The length of the CDR3 is 16 residues. This receptor was taken from a human patient with POMP-related autoinflammation and immune dysregulation (PRAID). Some T cells here may be from the graft donor. The specimen was CD4+ T cells from PBMCs, collected after stem cell transplantation. The rearrangement links TRBV19 to TRBJ1-6, with D possibly TRBD1 on 6 matching bases. In DNA form, the CDR3 reads TGTGCCAGTAGTATAGGAATTCAGGGGCCAAATTCACCCCTCCACTTT. Amino acid sequence: CASSIGIQGPNSPLHF.